This T cell receptor (beta chain) was identified in a study of blood T cell repertoires in COVID-19. Looking at the study overall: Acute and convalescent COVID-19 specimens originated in the United States, Italy and Spain.

In the source study's methods: Estimated nucleated cell counts came from reference gene primer amplification. Sequencing was performed with immunoSEQ multiplex PCR; in TCRdb, only in-frame clones are kept and a portion is missing. V and J calls and clone size are as listed in that table; D and trimming were resolved from the DNA. The sample comprises 200,000 to 250,000 clones, around 86% of which are singletons, and 9% to 15% rests with the top ten. The CDR3 contains 12 residues. The germline CDR1 and CDR2 sequences are LNHDA and SQIVND (reference sequence). V lost 1 base and J lost 12, with 7 bases in between.

V and J are TRBV19 and TRBJ1-6, with D unclear. The material sequenced was peripheral blood. The sequence was obtained from a man older than 75 with acute or convalescent COVID-19. CDR3 region: CASSIAGIPLHF. The CDR3 DNA reads as TGTGCCAGTAGTATAGCAGGTATACCCCTCCACTTT. Full variable domain (outside the CDR3, taken from reference TRBV19 and TRBJ1-6): DGGITQSPKYLFRKEGQNVTLSCEQNLNHDAMYWYRQDPGQGLRLIYYSQIVNDFQKGDIAEGYSVSREKKESFPLTVTSAQKNPTAFYLCASSIAGIPLHFGNGTRLTVT.